This section outlines one T cell receptor (beta chain) sequence together with its context. The V end was cut by 1 base, the J end by 5 bases, with 11 bases between. The CDR3 has 14 residues. CDR1 is LNHDA and CDR2 is SQIVND in the germline V gene (reference sequence). Sequencing used immunoSEQ multiplex PCR; TCRdb keeps in-frame clones, though not all of them. Of approximately 70,000 clones in the sample, 80% to 85% were seen once. The data were obtained in a study of blood T cell repertoires in COVID-19. On the study more broadly: Nucleic acid was either cDNA or gDNA, and it came from T cells, B-cell-depleted T cells, or PBMCs.

Sequences were obtained from peripheral blood. The chain links TRBV19 to TRBJ2-5; maybe TRBD2 (6 bases). This receptor was taken from a woman aged 80 or older with acute or convalescent COVID-19. The CDR3 loop reads CASSIGGGEETQYF. The DNA for the CDR3 is TGTGCCAGTAGTATAGGGGGCGGGGAGGAGACCCAGTACTTC.